This TCR beta chain was identified during a study of cytomegalovirus exposure and HLA in healthy donors. Study context: Roughly 86 million unique TCRs from HLA-typed donors made up an early data release.

The primer mix had 60 Vbeta and 13 Jbeta primers. The data were produced by immunoSEQ multiplex PCR, yet TCRdb's version contains in-frame clones alone and is incomplete. The sample holds over 90,000 clones, approximately 70% seen once. This CDR3 has 11 residues. Trimming left V 7 bases short and J 8 bases short, with 8 bases between. CDR1 MNHEY and CDR2 SVGAGI come from the germline V gene. Comment on this clone: Its antigen is unknown.

Whole-study results and caveats: TCR beta chains numbering about 160 were designated cytomegalovirus-associated.

The rearrangement links TRBV6-5 to TRBJ2-2; D is ambiguous. The receptor's source is a woman in her forties or fifties in good health and CMV-seropositive. Sequenced sample: PBMCs. The CDR3 bases are TGTGCCAGCACTTCTCGGGGGGAGCTGTTTTTT. Protein product: CASTSRGELFF.